Listed here is a single T cell receptor beta chain. Its cognate antigen is unknown. This sample is part of a study of cytomegalovirus exposure and HLA in healthy donors. As for the study in general: Sequencing of about 179 million T cells in an earlier analysis found about 120 million unique TCR beta sequences. Findings and limits, study-wide: In a later analysis, TCR beta V- and J-gene trimming was associated with a missense DCLRE1C variant. Sequencing likely generated an artifact that appeared as a cluster of highly shared sequence variants.

The V and J ends lost 0 bases and 0 bases, in that order; junction bases with no gene match: 2. Germline V gene data show CDR1 as ENHRY and CDR2 as SYGVKD. CDR3 length: 16 residues. PCR used 60 Vbeta primers and 13 Jbeta primers. Profiling relied on immunoSEQ multiplex PCR, and the TCRdb table lists in-frame clones only, not all of them. Among approximately 200,000 clones listed, more than 65% were seen once. The source is a girl aged 5-17 years in good health and CMV-seropositive. The sequenced material came from PBMCs. The chain combines TRBV10-3 with TRBJ2-5, with 9 positions matching TRBD2. The CDR3 sequence is CAISESVAGDQETQYF. The CDR3 DNA is TGTGCCATCAGTGAGTCGGTAGCGGGGGACCAAGAGACCCAGTACTTC.